Below, one TCR beta chain is given with its context. The sample holds many counts of this clonotype. What this receptor recognizes is not known. Per-nucleotide qualities are absent, and no much larger clonotype sits a single base away. V trim: 4 bases; J trim: 2 bases; unmatched bases: 3. The CDR3 covers 16 residues, taking in both the cysteine and the phenylalanine. Of all the DNA, just the CDR3 is kept, 48 bases in frame from base 1. According to the germline V gene, CDR1 reads LGHNA and CDR2 reads YSLEER. The data are from a study of T-cell reconstitution after alpha-beta-depleted transplantation in children listed by TCRdb under 2016. Background for the entire study: Using TCR repertoire profiling, the study followed T-cell immune reconstitution in a quantitative way in children after TCRalphabeta/CD19-depleted allogeneic hematopoietic cell transplantation.

Library generation was performed with PCR. Reads for this sample came from an Illumina HiSeq 2500. Molecular barcoding was employed in the preparation of TCR libraries, with unique molecular identifiers being used to normalize TCRbeta repertoire quantification. TCRdb trimmed the raw reads at Q25, called clones with MiXCR and kept productive beta chains. Identical CDR3 protein sequences are pooled into one entry, listed with their most common genes and DNA. This sample holds 350,000 to 450,000 distinct CDR3 sequences; 10% to 15% were observed only once. The ten biggest clones cover around 4.5% of the sample.

The receptor was derived from a human donor who donated a stem cell graft to a child with Fanconi anemia. The rearranged segments are TRBV4-3 and TRBJ2-3; 13 bases in the junction line up with TRBD2. The sample here was PBMCs, taken from the stem cell graft. Here is the DNA: TGCGCCAGCAGCCCCGGGACTAGCGGGGACACAGATACGCAGTATTTT. Translated, this gives CASSPGTSGDTDTQYF.